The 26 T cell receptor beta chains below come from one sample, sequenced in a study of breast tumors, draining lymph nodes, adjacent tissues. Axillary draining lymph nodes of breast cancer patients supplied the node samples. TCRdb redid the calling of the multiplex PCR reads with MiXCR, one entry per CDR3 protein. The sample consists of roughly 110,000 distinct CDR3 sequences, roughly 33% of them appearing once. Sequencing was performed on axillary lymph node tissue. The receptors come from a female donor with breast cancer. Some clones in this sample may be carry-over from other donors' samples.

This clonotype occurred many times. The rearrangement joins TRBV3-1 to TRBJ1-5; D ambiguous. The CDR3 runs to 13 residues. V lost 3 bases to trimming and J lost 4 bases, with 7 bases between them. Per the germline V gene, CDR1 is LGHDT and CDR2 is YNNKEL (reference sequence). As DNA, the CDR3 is TGTGCCAGCAGCCAGGTCACGAATCAGCCCCAGCATTTT. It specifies CASSQVTNQPQHF.

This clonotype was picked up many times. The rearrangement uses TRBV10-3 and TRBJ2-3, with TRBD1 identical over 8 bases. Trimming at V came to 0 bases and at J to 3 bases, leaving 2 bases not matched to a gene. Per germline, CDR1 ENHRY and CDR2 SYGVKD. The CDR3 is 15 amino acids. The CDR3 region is CAISESGQGTDTQYF. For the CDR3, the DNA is TGTGCCATCAGTGAGTCAGGACAGGGAACAGATACGCAGTATTTT.

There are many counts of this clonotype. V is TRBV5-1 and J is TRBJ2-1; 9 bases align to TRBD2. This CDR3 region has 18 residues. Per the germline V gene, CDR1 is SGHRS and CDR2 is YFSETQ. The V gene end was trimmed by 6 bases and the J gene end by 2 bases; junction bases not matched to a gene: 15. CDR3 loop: CASTSRLAVLGAYNEQFF. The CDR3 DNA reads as TGCGCCAGCACCTCCCGACTAGCGGTCCTTGGCGCCTACAATGAGCAGTTCTTC.

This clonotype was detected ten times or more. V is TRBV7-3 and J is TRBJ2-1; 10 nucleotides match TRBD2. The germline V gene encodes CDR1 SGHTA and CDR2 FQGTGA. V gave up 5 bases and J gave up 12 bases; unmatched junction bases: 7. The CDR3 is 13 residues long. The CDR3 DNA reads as TGTGCCAGCAGCACCCAGCGGGAGGGCCGGCAGTTCTTC. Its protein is CASSTQREGRQFF.

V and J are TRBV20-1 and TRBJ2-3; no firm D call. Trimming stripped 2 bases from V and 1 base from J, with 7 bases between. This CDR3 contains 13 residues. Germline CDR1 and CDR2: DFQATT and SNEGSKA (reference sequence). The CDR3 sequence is CSARSSGTDTQYF. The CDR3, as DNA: TGCAGTGCTAGATCCTCTGGCACAGATACGCAGTATTTT.

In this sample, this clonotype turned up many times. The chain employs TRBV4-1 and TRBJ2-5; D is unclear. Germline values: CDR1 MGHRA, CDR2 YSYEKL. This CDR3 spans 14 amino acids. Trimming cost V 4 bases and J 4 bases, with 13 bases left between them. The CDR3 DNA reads TGCGCCAGCAGCCCCGGTCCGGCGGCAGAGACCCAGTACTTC. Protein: CASSPGPAAETQYF.

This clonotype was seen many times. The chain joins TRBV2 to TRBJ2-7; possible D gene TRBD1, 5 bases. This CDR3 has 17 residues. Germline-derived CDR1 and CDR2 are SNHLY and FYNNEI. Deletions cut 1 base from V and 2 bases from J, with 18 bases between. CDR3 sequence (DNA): TGTGCCAGCAGTGAAGAAGGACCAGGGAACTTAGCCTACGAGCAGTACTTC. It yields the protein CASSEEGPGNLAYEQYF.

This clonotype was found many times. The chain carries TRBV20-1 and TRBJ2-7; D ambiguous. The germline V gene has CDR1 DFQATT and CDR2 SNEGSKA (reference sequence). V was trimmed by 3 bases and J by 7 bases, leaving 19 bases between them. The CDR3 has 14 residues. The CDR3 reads CSASSPVDRREQYF. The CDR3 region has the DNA TGCAGTGCTAGTTCCCCGGTCGACCGGCGGGAGCAGTACTTC.

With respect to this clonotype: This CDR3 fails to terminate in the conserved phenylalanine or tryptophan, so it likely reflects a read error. The CDR3, as DNA: TGTGCCGGCAGCGTCGGAGCGGGGGGCAATAGAGAGACCCAGTACGTC. It yields the protein CAGSVGAGGNRETQYV. This chain links TRBV9 with TRBJ2-5; 9 bases line up with TRBD2. Per germline, CDR1 SGDLS and CDR2 YYNGEE. The CDR3 is 16 residues long.

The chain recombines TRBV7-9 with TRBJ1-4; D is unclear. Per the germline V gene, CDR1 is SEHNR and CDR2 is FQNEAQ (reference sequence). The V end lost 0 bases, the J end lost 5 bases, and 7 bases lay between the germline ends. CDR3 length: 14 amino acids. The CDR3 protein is CASSLAGQNEKLFF. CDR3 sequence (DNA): TGTGCCAGCAGCTTAGCGGGTCAGAATGAAAAACTGTTTTTT.

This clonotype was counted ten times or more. DNA of the CDR3: TGTGCCAGCAGCCTACAATCTACCGGGACTAGTTACGAGCAGTACTTC. Translating it yields CASSLQSTGTSYEQYF. The chain employs TRBV14 and TRBJ2-7, with TRBD2 matching over 8 bases. V shed 4 bases, J shed 4 bases, and the junction held 12 bases outside the gene matches. The germline V gene encodes CDR1 SGHDN and CDR2 FVKESK. The CDR3 runs 16 residues.

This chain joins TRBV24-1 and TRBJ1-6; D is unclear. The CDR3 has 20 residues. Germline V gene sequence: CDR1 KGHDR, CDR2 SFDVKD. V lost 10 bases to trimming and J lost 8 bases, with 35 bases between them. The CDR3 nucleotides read TGTGCCACTCTACCTGTGCCCGGTACAACGGCTGCAGGTGACGATTCACCCCTCCACTTT. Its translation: CATLPVPGTTAAGDDSPLHF.

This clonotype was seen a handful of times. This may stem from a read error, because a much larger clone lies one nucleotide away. Here the CDR3 DNA reads TGTGCCAGCAGTTATTGGCTGAGCAATCAGCCCCAGCATTTT. Translating it yields CASSYWLSNQPQHF. The gene calls are TRBV12-3 or TRBV12-4 and TRBJ1-5, with D unresolved. V dropped 4 bases and J dropped 1 base, with 8 bases sitting between them. This CDR3 region has 14 residues.

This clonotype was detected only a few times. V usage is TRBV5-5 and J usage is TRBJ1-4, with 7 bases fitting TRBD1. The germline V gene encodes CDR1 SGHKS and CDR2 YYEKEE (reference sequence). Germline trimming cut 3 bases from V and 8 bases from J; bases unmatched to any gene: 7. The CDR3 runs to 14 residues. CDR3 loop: CASSSGGPGEKLFF. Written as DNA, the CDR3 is TGTGCCAGCAGCTCAGGGGGGCCTGGGGAAAAACTGTTTTTT.

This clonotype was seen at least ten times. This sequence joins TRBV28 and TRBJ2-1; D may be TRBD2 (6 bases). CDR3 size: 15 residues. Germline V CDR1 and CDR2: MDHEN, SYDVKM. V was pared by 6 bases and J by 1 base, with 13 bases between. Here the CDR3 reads CASSPAGNSYNEQFF. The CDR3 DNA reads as TGTGCCAGCAGCCCCGCGGGAAATTCCTACAATGAGCAGTTCTTC. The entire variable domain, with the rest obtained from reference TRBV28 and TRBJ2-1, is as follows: DVKVTQSSRYLVKRTGEKVFLECVQDMDHENMFWYRQDPGLGLRLIYFSYDVKMKEKGDIPEGYSVSREKKERFSLILESASTNQTSMYLCASSPAGNSYNEQFFGPGTRLTVL.

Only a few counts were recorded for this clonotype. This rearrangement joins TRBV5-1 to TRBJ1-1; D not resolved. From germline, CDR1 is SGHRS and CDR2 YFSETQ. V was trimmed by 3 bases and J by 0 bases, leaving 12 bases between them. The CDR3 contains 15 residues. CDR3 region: CASSSPGRMNTEAFF. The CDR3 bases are TGCGCCAGCAGCTCCCCCGGTAGGATGAACACTGAAGCTTTCTTT.

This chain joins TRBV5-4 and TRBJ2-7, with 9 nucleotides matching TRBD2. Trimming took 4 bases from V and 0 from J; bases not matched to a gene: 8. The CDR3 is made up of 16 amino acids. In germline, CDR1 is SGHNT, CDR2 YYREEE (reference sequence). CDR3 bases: TGTGCCAGCAGCAAGACTAGCGGTACGAGCTCCTACGAGCAGTACTTC. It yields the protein CASSKTSGTSSYEQYF.

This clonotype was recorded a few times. CDR3: CASSYGRGGPTGELFF. The CDR3 DNA sequence: TGTGCCAGCAGTTACGGGCGGGGGGGCCCCACCGGGGAGCTGTTTTTT. This chain joins TRBV6-5 and TRBJ2-2, with 9 bases identical to TRBD2. The V segment lost 2 bases and the J segment 4 bases; nucleotides outside the gene matches: 5. CDR3 length equals 16 residues. Germline CDR1 MNHEY, CDR2 SVGAGI.

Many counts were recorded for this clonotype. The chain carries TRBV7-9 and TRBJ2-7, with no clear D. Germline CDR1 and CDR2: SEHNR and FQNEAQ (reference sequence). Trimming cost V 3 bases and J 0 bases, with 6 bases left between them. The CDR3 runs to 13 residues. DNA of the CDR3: TGTGCCAGCAGCTTTCGGACCTCCTACGAGCAGTACTTC. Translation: CASSFRTSYEQYF. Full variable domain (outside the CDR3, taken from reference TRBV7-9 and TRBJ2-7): DTGVSQNPRHKITKRGQNVTFRCDPISEHNRLYWYRQTLGQGPEFLTYFQNEAQLEKSRLLSDRFSAERPKGSFSTLEIQRTEQGDSAMYLCASSFRTSYEQYFGPGTRLTVT.

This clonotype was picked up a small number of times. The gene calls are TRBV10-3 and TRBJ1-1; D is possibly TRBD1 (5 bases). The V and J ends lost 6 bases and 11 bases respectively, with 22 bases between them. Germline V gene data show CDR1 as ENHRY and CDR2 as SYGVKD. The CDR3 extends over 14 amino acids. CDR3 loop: CAIRSAGTRIDAFF. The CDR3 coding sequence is TGTGCCATCAGAAGCGCGGGGACCAGGATCGATGCTTTCTTT.

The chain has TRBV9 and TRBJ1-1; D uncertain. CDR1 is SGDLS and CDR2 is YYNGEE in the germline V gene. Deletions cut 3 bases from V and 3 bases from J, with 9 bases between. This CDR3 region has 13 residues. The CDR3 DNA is TGTGCCAGCAGCGCGAGGGTTGACACTGAAGCTTTCTTT. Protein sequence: CASSARVDTEAFF.

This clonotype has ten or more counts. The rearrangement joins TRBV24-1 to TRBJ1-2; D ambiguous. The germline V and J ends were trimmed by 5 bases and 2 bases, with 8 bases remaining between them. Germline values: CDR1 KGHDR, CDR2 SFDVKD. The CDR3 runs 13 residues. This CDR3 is CATSVGENYGYTF. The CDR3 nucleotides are TGTGCCACCAGTGTTGGAGAGAACTATGGCTACACCTTC.

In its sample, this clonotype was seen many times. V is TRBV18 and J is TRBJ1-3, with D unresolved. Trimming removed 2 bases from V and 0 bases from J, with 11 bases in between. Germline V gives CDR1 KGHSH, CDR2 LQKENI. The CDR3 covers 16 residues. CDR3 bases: TGTGCCAGCTCACCAATTCGTCAGTTCTCTGGAAACACCATATATTTT. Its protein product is CASSPIRQFSGNTIYF.

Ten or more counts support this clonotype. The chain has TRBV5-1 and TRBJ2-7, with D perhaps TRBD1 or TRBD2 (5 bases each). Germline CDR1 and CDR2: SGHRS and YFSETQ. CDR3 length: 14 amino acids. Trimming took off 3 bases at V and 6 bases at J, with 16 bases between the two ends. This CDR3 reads CASSSDFRAGEQYF. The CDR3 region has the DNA TGCGCCAGCAGCTCGGACTTCAGGGCAGGCGAGCAGTACTTC.

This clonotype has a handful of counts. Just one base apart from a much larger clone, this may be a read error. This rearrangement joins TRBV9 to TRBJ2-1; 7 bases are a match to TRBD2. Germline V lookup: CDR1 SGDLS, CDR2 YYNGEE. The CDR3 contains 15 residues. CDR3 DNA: TGTGCCAGCACCGATGGGAGGGCCAAAGGTAATGAGCCGTTCTTC. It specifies CASTDGRAKGNEPFF.

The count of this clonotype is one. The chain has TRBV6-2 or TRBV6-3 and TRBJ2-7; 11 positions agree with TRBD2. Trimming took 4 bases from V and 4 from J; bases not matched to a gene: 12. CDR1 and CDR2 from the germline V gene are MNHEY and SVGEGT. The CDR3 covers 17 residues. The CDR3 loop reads CASSSLAGGHSSYEQYF. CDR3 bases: TGTGCCAGCAGTTCCCTAGCGGGAGGACATTCCTCTTACGAGCAGTACTTC.